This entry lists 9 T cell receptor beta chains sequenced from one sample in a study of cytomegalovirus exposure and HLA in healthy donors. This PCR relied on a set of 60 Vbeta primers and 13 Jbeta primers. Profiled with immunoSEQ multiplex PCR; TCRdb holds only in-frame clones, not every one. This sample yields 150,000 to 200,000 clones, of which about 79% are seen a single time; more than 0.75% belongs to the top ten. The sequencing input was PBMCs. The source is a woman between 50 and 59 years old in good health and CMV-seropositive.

CDR3 loop: CASSVAAGAAKPSGQNIQYF. DNA for the CDR3: TGTGCCAGCAGCGTAGCCGCGGGAGCGGCTAAACCCTCCGGCCAAAACATTCAGTACTTC. This sequence joins TRBV9 and TRBJ2-4; TRBD2 matches 7 bases. Per the germline V gene, CDR1 is SGDLS and CDR2 is YYNGEE. The CDR3 is 20 amino acids. The trim removed 0 bases at V and 5 bases at J, leaving 20 bases unmatched.

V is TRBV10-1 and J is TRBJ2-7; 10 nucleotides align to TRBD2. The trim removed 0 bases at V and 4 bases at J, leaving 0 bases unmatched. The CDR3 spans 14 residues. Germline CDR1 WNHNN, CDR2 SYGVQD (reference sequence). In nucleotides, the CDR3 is TGCGCCAGCAGTGAGTCACTAGCGGGGTACGAGCAGTACTTC. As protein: CASSESLAGYEQYF.

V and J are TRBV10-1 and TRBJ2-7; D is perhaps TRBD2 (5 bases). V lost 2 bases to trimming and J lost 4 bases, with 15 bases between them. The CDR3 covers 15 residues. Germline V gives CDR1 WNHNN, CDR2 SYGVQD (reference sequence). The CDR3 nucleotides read TGCGCCAGCAGTGAGGATCGGGGTAGGGTTTACGAGCAGTACTTC. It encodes CASSEDRGRVYEQYF.

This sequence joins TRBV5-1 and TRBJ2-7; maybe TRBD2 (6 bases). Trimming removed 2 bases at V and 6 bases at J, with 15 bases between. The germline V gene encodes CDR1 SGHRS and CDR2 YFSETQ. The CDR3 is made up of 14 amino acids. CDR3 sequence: CASSFRPGESEQYF. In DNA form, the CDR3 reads TGCGCCAGCAGCTTCCGGCCGGGGGAGAGCGAGCAGTACTTC.

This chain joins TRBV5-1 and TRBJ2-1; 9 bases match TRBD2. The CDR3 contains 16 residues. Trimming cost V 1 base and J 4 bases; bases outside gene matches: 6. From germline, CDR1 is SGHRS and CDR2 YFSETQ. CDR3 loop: CASSLLAGGGYNEQFF. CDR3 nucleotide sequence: TGCGCCAGCAGCTTGTTGGCGGGGGGGGGTTACAATGAGCAGTTCTTC.

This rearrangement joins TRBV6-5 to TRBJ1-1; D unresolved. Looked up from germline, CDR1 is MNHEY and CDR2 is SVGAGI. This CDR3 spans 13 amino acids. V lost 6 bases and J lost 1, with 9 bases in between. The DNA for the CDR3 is TGTGCCAGCAGGAAACATCAGAACACTGAAGCTTTCTTT. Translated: CASRKHQNTEAFF.

The CDR3 nucleotides are TGTGCCAGCACCCCCCGGGGACTAGGGAACACAGATACGCAGTATTTT. Its translation: CASTPRGLGNTDTQYF. This sequence joins TRBV5-4 and TRBJ2-3; TRBD2 aligns across 8 bases. Germline values: CDR1 SGHNT, CDR2 YYREEE (reference sequence). V lost 6 bases, J lost 2 bases, and 11 bases stayed unmatched. This CDR3 has 16 residues.

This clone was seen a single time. The CDR3 DNA sequence: TGTGCCAGCAGTGAAAGGGGAGGAAACACCGGGGAGCTGTTTTTT. Translating it yields CASSERGGNTGELFF. This chain connects TRBV6-1 to TRBJ2-2, with TRBD2 as a possible D gene (6 bases). Germline loops: CDR1 MNHNS, CDR2 SASEGT. Trimming pared 2 bases from V and 2 bases from J, leaving 9 bases between. The CDR3 spans 15 residues.

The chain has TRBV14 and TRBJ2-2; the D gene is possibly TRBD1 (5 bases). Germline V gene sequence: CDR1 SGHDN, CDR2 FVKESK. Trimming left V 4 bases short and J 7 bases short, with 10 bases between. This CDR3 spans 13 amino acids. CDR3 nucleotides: TGTGCCAGCAGCCCCGTTACAGGCGGGGAGCTGTTTTTT. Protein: CASSPVTGGELFF. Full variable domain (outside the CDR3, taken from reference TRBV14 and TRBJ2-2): EAGVTQFPSHSVIEKGQTVTLRCDPISGHDNLYWYRRVMGKEIKFLLHFVKESKQDESGMPNNRFLAERTGGTYSTLKVQPAELEDSGVYFCASSPVTGGELFFGEGSRLTVL.